These T cell receptor beta chains were read from a single sample in a study of regulatory T cells in long-lasting Graves disease. One entry per CDR3 protein, called by TCRdb with MiXCR from the multiplex PCR reads. The sample comprises about 450,000 distinct CDR3 sequences, about 17% of which are singletons, and around a tenth rests with the top ten. The same specimen was also included in a second study, on T cells in Graves' hyperthyroidism and ophthalmopathy.

This sample comprised peripheral blood mononuclear cells (PBMCs), obtained at new diagnosis, from a patient treated with antithyroid drugs. The receptors here all came from a woman younger than 45 with Graves disease. Each CDR3 is given with its conserved first and last residue. The order of the fields is D gene, J gene, V gene, clone size, CDR3 protein, CDR3 DNA. D genes are given only for firm matches. Expanded clones are given a class, and other clones once, few, many or no size at all.

d_gene: NA; j_gene: TRBJ2-1; v_gene: TRBV7-9; abundance: many; CDR3aa: CASSPPRGRSYNEQFF; CDR3nt: TGTGCCAGCAGCCCTCCTCGCGGGCGATCCTACAATGAGCAGTTCTTC
d_gene: NA; j_gene: TRBJ2-5; v_gene: TRBV7-8; abundance: NA; CDR3aa: CTTSQTGRPETQYF; CDR3nt: TGTACCACCAGCCAAACGGGCCGCCCGGAGACCCAGTACTTC
d_gene: TRBD2; j_gene: TRBJ2-2; v_gene: TRBV11-2; abundance: many; CDR3aa: CASSSYSRGGPTGELFF; CDR3nt: TGTGCCAGCAGCTCCTACAGTCGGGGAGGGCCTACCGGGGAGCTGTTTTTT
d_gene: TRBD2; j_gene: TRBJ2-1; v_gene: TRBV28; abundance: NA; CDR3aa: CASSRTSGSRSYNEQFF; CDR3nt: TGTGCCAGCAGTCGGACTAGCGGGAGCAGGTCCTACAATGAGCAGTTCTTC
d_gene: NA; j_gene: TRBJ1-2; v_gene: TRBV7-9; abundance: many; CDR3aa: CASSLEDRSHYGYTF; CDR3nt: TGTGCCAGCAGCTTAGAAGACAGGTCTCACTATGGCTACACCTTC
d_gene: NA; j_gene: TRBJ1-6; v_gene: TRBV20-1; abundance: many; CDR3aa: CSARVQSGIRGPLHF; CDR3nt: TGCAGTGCTAGAGTGCAGTCTGGGATTCGAGGACCCCTCCACTTT
d_gene: NA; j_gene: TRBJ2-7; v_gene: TRBV7-9; abundance: few; CDR3aa: CASSVHRESNEQYF; CDR3nt: TGTGCCAGCAGCGTCCACAGGGAGTCGAACGAGCAGTACTTC
d_gene: TRBD2; j_gene: TRBJ2-7; v_gene: TRBV6-2/TRBV6-3; abundance: NA; CDR3aa: CASRLAGAGPYEQYF; CDR3nt: TGTGCCAGCAGACTAGCGGGAGCGGGGCCCTACGAGCAGTACTTC
d_gene: NA; j_gene: TRBJ1-2; v_gene: TRBV6-2/TRBV6-3; abundance: NA; CDR3aa: CASSYSSVGYTF; CDR3nt: TGTGCCAGCAGTTACTCTAGTGTTGGCTACACCTTC
d_gene: TRBD1; j_gene: TRBJ1-1; v_gene: TRBV6-2/TRBV6-3; abundance: NA; CDR3aa: CASSYSVVNSDRELNEAFF; CDR3nt: TGTGCCAGCAGTTACTCGGTGGTTAATTCGGACAGGGAGCTTAATGAAGCTTTCTTT
d_gene: TRBD2; j_gene: TRBJ2-7; v_gene: TRBV20-1; abundance: many; CDR3aa: CSAGLAGVYEQYF; CDR3nt: TGCAGTGCTGGACTAGCGGGAGTCTACGAGCAGTACTTC
d_gene: NA; j_gene: TRBJ2-7; v_gene: TRBV7-9; abundance: many; CDR3aa: CASSPRGNRVIYEQYF; CDR3nt: TGTGCCAGCAGCCCCCGGGGGAACAGAGTCATCTACGAGCAGTACTTC
d_gene: NA; j_gene: TRBJ2-5; v_gene: TRBV3-1; abundance: many; CDR3aa: CASSQDRRLAIYHYF; CDR3nt: TGTGCCAGCAGCCAAGATCGAAGACTTGCGATATATCATTACTTC
d_gene: NA; j_gene: TRBJ2-2; v_gene: TRBV19; abundance: few; CDR3aa: CASSIGANTGELFF; CDR3nt: TGTGCCAGTAGTATAGGTGCGAACACCGGGGAGCTGTTTTTT
d_gene: NA; j_gene: TRBJ1-5; v_gene: TRBV6-1; abundance: many; CDR3aa: CASREGGGWQPQHF; CDR3nt: TGTGCCAGCAGGGAGGGTGGGGGGTGGCAGCCCCAGCATTTT
d_gene: TRBD1; j_gene: TRBJ1-2; v_gene: TRBV6-1; abundance: NA; CDR3aa: CASRPYGQGYGYTF; CDR3nt: TGTGCCAGCAGACCCTACGGACAGGGCTATGGCTACACCTTC
d_gene: NA; j_gene: TRBJ1-1; v_gene: TRBV18; abundance: many; CDR3aa: CASSPRGFMNTEAFF; CDR3nt: TGTGCCAGCTCACCAAGGGGGTTCATGAACACTGAAGCTTTCTTT
d_gene: TRBD1; j_gene: TRBJ2-7; v_gene: TRBV19; abundance: many; CDR3aa: CASSNFGQGNYEQYF; CDR3nt: TGTGCCAGTAGTAACTTCGGACAGGGAAACTACGAGCAGTACTTC
d_gene: NA; j_gene: TRBJ2-1; v_gene: TRBV27; abundance: few; CDR3aa: CASSFGGTREQFF; CDR3nt: TGTGCCAGCAGTTTTGGCGGGACTCGGGAGCAGTTCTTC
d_gene: TRBD2; j_gene: TRBJ2-3; v_gene: TRBV29-1; abundance: many; CDR3aa: CSAGGRREGYADTQYF; CDR3nt: TGCAGCGCCGGGGGTCGACGGGAGGGGTACGCAGATACGCAGTATTTT
d_gene: TRBD2; j_gene: TRBJ2-1; v_gene: TRBV7-3; abundance: many; CDR3aa: CASSLTSGYYNEQFF; CDR3nt: TGTGCCAGCAGCTTAACTAGCGGGTACTACAATGAGCAGTTCTTC
d_gene: NA; j_gene: TRBJ2-2; v_gene: TRBV5-4; abundance: many; CDR3aa: CASSLGWTGELFF; CDR3nt: TGTGCCAGCAGCCTCGGGTGGACCGGGGAGCTGTTTTTT
d_gene: NA; j_gene: TRBJ1-2; v_gene: TRBV20-1; abundance: many; CDR3aa: CSARDRAGEGYTF; CDR3nt: TGCAGTGCTAGAGATCGGGCAGGGGAAGGCTACACCTTC
d_gene: NA; j_gene: TRBJ1-1; v_gene: TRBV3-1; abundance: many; CDR3aa: CASSQEGGDREAFF; CDR3nt: TGTGCCAGCAGCCAAGAAGGTGGTGACCGTGAAGCTTTCTTT
d_gene: TRBD1; j_gene: TRBJ2-1; v_gene: TRBV29-1; abundance: NA; CDR3aa: CSVEGTAGNEQFF; CDR3nt: TGCAGCGTTGAGGGGACAGCTGGCAATGAGCAGTTCTTC
d_gene: TRBD1; j_gene: TRBJ1-4; v_gene: TRBV20-1; abundance: many; CDR3aa: CSAREQGVKLFF; CDR3nt: TGCAGTGCTAGAGAACAGGGGGTAAAACTGTTTTTT
d_gene: TRBD2; j_gene: TRBJ2-3; v_gene: TRBV7-9; abundance: many; CDR3aa: CASSQRASGRFTDTQYF; CDR3nt: TGTGCCAGCAGCCAGAGGGCTAGCGGGAGGTTCACAGATACGCAGTATTTT
d_gene: NA; j_gene: TRBJ2-2; v_gene: TRBV19; abundance: NA; CDR3aa: CASSLIVTWEENTGELFF; CDR3nt: TGTGCCAGTAGCCTCATCGTGACGTGGGAGGAAAACACCGGGGAGCTGTTTTTT
d_gene: TRBD2; j_gene: TRBJ2-1; v_gene: TRBV5-6; abundance: NA; CDR3aa: CASATGSSGRGEQFF; CDR3nt: TGTGCCAGCGCTACCGGGTCTAGCGGGAGAGGGGAGCAGTTCTTC
d_gene: NA; j_gene: TRBJ2-1; v_gene: TRBV5-6; abundance: NA; CDR3aa: CASGTGHYHEQFF; CDR3nt: TGTGCCAGCGGAACCGGGCATTATCATGAGCAGTTCTTC
d_gene: TRBD2; j_gene: TRBJ2-1; v_gene: TRBV7-9; abundance: many; CDR3aa: CASSFPSGSHNEQFF; CDR3nt: TGTGCCAGCAGCTTTCCTAGCGGGAGCCACAATGAGCAGTTCTTC
d_gene: TRBD1; j_gene: TRBJ2-2; v_gene: TRBV3-1; abundance: NA; CDR3aa: CASSLGRQGAWELFF; CDR3nt: TGTGCCAGCAGCCTAGGCAGACAGGGGGCGTGGGAGCTGTTTTTT
d_gene: TRBD2; j_gene: TRBJ2-1; v_gene: TRBV11-3; abundance: many; CDR3aa: CASSLTSGQQFF; CDR3nt: TGTGCCAGCAGCCTCACTAGCGGCCAGCAGTTCTTC
d_gene: NA; j_gene: TRBJ1-1; v_gene: TRBV27; abundance: many; CDR3aa: CASRRTEMNTEAFF; CDR3nt: TGTGCCAGCAGAAGGACCGAGATGAACACTGAAGCTTTCTTT
d_gene: TRBD1; j_gene: TRBJ1-4; v_gene: TRBV5-4; abundance: few; CDR3aa: CASSSGTGGGGEKLFF; CDR3nt: TGTGCCAGCAGCTCCGGGACAGGGGGCGGCGGTGAAAAACTGTTTTTT
d_gene: NA; j_gene: TRBJ2-1; v_gene: TRBV7-9; abundance: many; CDR3aa: CASSSPRGANEQFF; CDR3nt: TGTGCCAGCAGCTCCCCTCGTGGGGCCAATGAGCAGTTCTTC
d_gene: TRBD2; j_gene: TRBJ2-3; v_gene: TRBV5-1; abundance: many; CDR3aa: CASSETSGRDTQYF; CDR3nt: TGCGCCAGCTCGGAGACTAGCGGGAGGGATACGCAGTATTTT
d_gene: NA; j_gene: TRBJ2-3; v_gene: TRBV14; abundance: many; CDR3aa: CASSQGLPNVDTQYF; CDR3nt: TGTGCCAGCAGCCAAGGTCTTCCTAACGTAGATACGCAGTATTTT
d_gene: TRBD1; j_gene: TRBJ2-5; v_gene: TRBV29-1; abundance: NA; CDR3aa: CSVDGQEQETQYF; CDR3nt: TGCAGCGTAGATGGACAGGAGCAAGAGACCCAGTACTTC
d_gene: NA; j_gene: TRBJ1-2; v_gene: TRBV29-1; abundance: few; CDR3aa: CSVEHHQDGYTF; CDR3nt: TGCAGCGTTGAACACCATCAGGATGGCTACACCTTC
d_gene: NA; j_gene: TRBJ1-1; v_gene: TRBV30; abundance: many; CDR3aa: CAWSVRGNGNTEAFF; CDR3nt: TGTGCCTGGAGTGTAAGGGGGAATGGGAACACTGAAGCTTTCTTT
d_gene: NA; j_gene: TRBJ2-1; v_gene: TRBV10-3; abundance: many; CDR3aa: CAISVPAGNNEQFF; CDR3nt: TGTGCCATCAGTGTGCCCGCGGGCAACAATGAGCAGTTCTTC
d_gene: TRBD2; j_gene: TRBJ2-7; v_gene: TRBV19; abundance: few; CDR3aa: CASSIGRASYEQYF; CDR3nt: TGTGCCAGTAGTATCGGGAGGGCCTCCTACGAGCAGTACTTC
d_gene: NA; j_gene: TRBJ2-7; v_gene: TRBV7-9; abundance: many; CDR3aa: CATASPARRYEQYF; CDR3nt: TGTGCCACCGCCTCGCCAGCGAGACGCTACGAGCAGTACTTC
d_gene: TRBD2; j_gene: TRBJ2-5; v_gene: TRBV20-1; abundance: few; CDR3aa: CSALRAQGGTKETQYF; CDR3nt: TGCAGTGCTCTGAGGGCCCAGGGAGGGACGAAAGAGACCCAGTACTTC
d_gene: TRBD1; j_gene: TRBJ1-5; v_gene: TRBV2; abundance: many; CDR3aa: CASREDRARNQPQHF; CDR3nt: TGTGCCAGCAGGGAGGACAGGGCCAGGAATCAGCCCCAGCATTTT
d_gene: NA; j_gene: TRBJ2-3; v_gene: TRBV5-1; abundance: NA; CDR3aa: CASSLQEGLKNF; CDR3nt: TGCGCCAGCAGCCTACAAGAAGGTCTCAAAAATTTT
d_gene: NA; j_gene: TRBJ1-5; v_gene: TRBV7-8; abundance: few; CDR3aa: CASSPPPPGVQPQHF; CDR3nt: TGTGCCAGCAGTCCCCCCCCCCCAGGGGTACAGCCCCAGCATTTT
d_gene: TRBD2; j_gene: TRBJ2-1; v_gene: TRBV20-1; abundance: many; CDR3aa: CSAITSGSSYNEQFF; CDR3nt: TGCAGTGCGATAACTAGCGGGAGTTCCTACAATGAGCAGTTCTTC
d_gene: NA; j_gene: TRBJ2-3; v_gene: TRBV30; abundance: many; CDR3aa: CAWSVRDTQYF; CDR3nt: TGTGCCTGGAGTGTAAGAGATACGCAGTATTTT
d_gene: TRBD1; j_gene: TRBJ2-7; v_gene: TRBV4-1; abundance: many; CDR3aa: CASSQGGQGGYEQYF; CDR3nt: TGCGCCAGCAGCCAAGGTGGACAGGGAGGCTACGAGCAGTACTTC
d_gene: NA; j_gene: TRBJ2-5; v_gene: TRBV24-1; abundance: NA; CDR3aa: CATSEGGAGNQETQYF; CDR3nt: TGTGCCACCAGTGAAGGGGGGGCCGGGAACCAAGAGACCCAGTACTTC
d_gene: NA; j_gene: TRBJ2-3; v_gene: TRBV4-3; abundance: many; CDR3aa: CASSQDNLGGGTDTQYF; CDR3nt: TGCGCCAGCAGCCAAGATAATTTGGGCGGGGGCACAGATACGCAGTATTTT
d_gene: TRBD1; j_gene: TRBJ1-2; v_gene: TRBV28; abundance: many; CDR3aa: CASSGTAYGYTF; CDR3nt: TGTGCCAGCAGTGGGACAGCCTATGGCTACACCTTC
d_gene: TRBD2; j_gene: TRBJ2-3; v_gene: TRBV7-9; abundance: few; CDR3aa: CASSPSGRASTDTQYF; CDR3nt: TGTGCCAGCAGCCCGAGCGGGAGGGCCTCGACAGATACGCAGTATTTT